Shown below are 26 T cell receptor beta chains from a single sample sequenced in a study of monozygotic twins with inflammatory bowel disease. With the 5' RACE reads reprocessed, TCRdb shows one record per CDR3 protein and no DNA. The table for this sample gives nearly 450,000 distinct CDR3 sequences. The sequenced sample was blood. These receptors were obtained from a human donor with ulcerative colitis or Crohn's disease, or a healthy co-twin of an affected twin (not recorded which).

The chain joins TRBV18 to TRBJ2-4; TCRdb returns TRBD1, unconfirmable since there is no DNA. The CDR3 covers 17 residues. Germline V CDR1 and CDR2: KGHSH, LQKENI. The CDR3 here is CASSLSGTGAGKNIQYF. Based on the CDR3 plus reference TRBV18 and TRBJ2-4, the full variable domain is NAGVMQNPRHLVRRRGQEARLRCSPMKGHSHVYWYRQLPEEGLKFMVYLQKENIIDESGMPKERFSAEFPKEGPSILRIQQVVRGDSAAYFCASSLSGTGAGKNIQYFGAGTRLSVL.

This chain uses TRBV28 with TRBJ1-1; TCRdb selects TRBD1, and the lack of DNA leaves this call unchecked. Germline CDR1 is MDHEN and CDR2 is SYDVKM. The CDR3 contains 11 residues. The CDR3 loop reads CASRTGQGAFF.

This chain links TRBV25-1 with TRBJ1-3; there is no DNA to check the TCRdb D call of TRBD1. Germline CDR1 MGHDK, CDR2 SYGVNS. This CDR3 is built from 16 residues. Here the CDR3 reads CASSGNYQGGEDTIYF.

This chain links TRBV5-1 with TRBJ2-1; without DNA, the TCRdb call of TRBD1 cannot be checked. The germline CDR1 and CDR2 sequences are SGHRS and YFSETQ. The CDR3 sequence is 16 residues long. The CDR3 reads CASSLTALRGNNEQFF.

V gene TRBV7-2 combines with J gene TRBJ1-3; lacking DNA, the TRBD1 call made by TCRdb goes unchecked. Germline-derived CDR1 and CDR2 are SGHTA and FQGNSA. The CDR3 is made up of 15 amino acids. Here the CDR3 reads CASSSDRGFGNTIYF.

The chain recombines TRBV20-1 with TRBJ2-1. The CDR3 sequence is 11 residues long. The germline CDR1 and CDR2 sequences are DFQATT and SNEGSKA (reference sequence). The CDR3 sequence is CSAESVTEQFF.

The chain couples TRBV15 to TRBJ1-4. Germline V lookup: CDR1 LNHNV, CDR2 YYDKDF (reference sequence). The CDR3 runs to 12 residues. This CDR3 is CATSRLNEKLFF.

The genes are TRBV18 and TRBJ2-2; TCRdb's D gene call, TRBD1, goes unchecked for lack of DNA. The CDR3 runs to 14 residues. Looked up from germline, CDR1 is KGHSH and CDR2 is LQKENI. The CDR3 protein is CASSSQGFTGELFF.

This rearrangement joins TRBV6-2 or TRBV6-3 to TRBJ1-5; the TCRdb D gene call, TRBD1, has no DNA to confirm it. In germline, CDR1 is MNHEY, CDR2 SVGEGT. The CDR3 sequence is 13 residues long. The CDR3 here is CATNRDREQPQHF.

The rearrangement links TRBV7-2 to TRBJ2-1; no DNA is available, so the TRBD1 call from TCRdb remains unchecked. Germline V gives CDR1 SGHTA, CDR2 FQGNSA. The CDR3 consists of 14 residues. CDR3 protein: CASSFGTGGGEQFF.

The chain carries TRBV12-3 or TRBV12-4 and TRBJ2-3; absent DNA, TCRdb's TRBD1 call cannot be checked. This CDR3 is built from 18 residues. The CDR3 spells CASSSFRDRGARTDTQYF.

This chain uses TRBV7-9 with TRBJ2-1. The CDR3 is 17 amino acids. CDR1 is SEHNR, CDR2 FQNEAQ, per germline (reference sequence). The CDR3 region is CASSPTLWRDSYNEQFF.

The rearrangement joins TRBV29-1 to TRBJ1-1; the TRBD1 assignment by TCRdb is unverifiable without DNA. The germline gives CDR1 SQVTM, CDR2 ANQGSEA. The CDR3 extends over 16 amino acids. The CDR3 sequence is CSVHGAGQKTNTEAFF.

The chain is built from TRBV20-1 and TRBJ2-7; TCRdb calls TRBD1, which cannot be checked without DNA. Germline V CDR1 and CDR2: DFQATT, SNEGSKA (reference sequence). The CDR3 covers 14 residues. The CDR3 protein is CSARKTGQSYEQYF.

The chain has TRBV5-1 and TRBJ2-7; lacking DNA, the TRBD1 call made by TCRdb goes unchecked. Germline CDR1 is SGHRS and CDR2 is YFSETQ. The CDR3 totals 17 residues. Here the CDR3 reads CASSPVGQAYSSYEQYF.

This chain links TRBV6-5 with TRBJ2-3; TCRdb's D call of TRBD1 is untestable without DNA. The CDR3 loop spans 17 amino acids. The germline V gene encodes CDR1 MNHEY and CDR2 SVGAGI. The CDR3 sequence: CASSYSPSGPYTDTQYF.

The chain links TRBV2 to TRBJ2-7. In germline, CDR1 is SNHLY, CDR2 FYNNEI. This CDR3 has 13 residues. The CDR3 here is CASSVSISYEQYF.

The chain links TRBV12-3 or TRBV12-4 to TRBJ1-1; no DNA is available, so the TRBD1 call from TCRdb remains unchecked. CDR3 length: 14 residues. The CDR3: CASTEVGGITEAFF.

The chain combines TRBV9 with TRBJ1-1. Germline CDR1 reads SGDLS; CDR2 reads YYNGEE. The CDR3 sequence is 15 residues long. The CDR3: CASSLRTDMNTEAFF.

The chain carries TRBV18 and TRBJ2-7; TCRdb reports TRBD1, a call that lacks DNA to check it against. CDR3 length: 12 amino acids. Germline CDR1 and CDR2: KGHSH and LQKENI. The CDR3 region is CASSPGQGRQYF.

The CDR3 sequence is CASSPLGTASGNTIYF. The chain is built from TRBV18 and TRBJ1-3. The V gene's germline CDR1 is KGHSH and CDR2 LQKENI. This CDR3 has 16 amino acids.

The chain has TRBV20-1 and TRBJ2-1; without DNA, the TCRdb call of TRBD2 cannot be checked. The germline CDR1 and CDR2 sequences are DFQATT and SNEGSKA (reference sequence). This CDR3 has 14 amino acids. The CDR3 reads CSARDRGRGHEQFF.

This chain joins TRBV3-1 and TRBJ2-7; TCRdb gives TRBD1 as the D gene, but with no DNA this cannot be confirmed. The CDR3 consists of 14 residues. Looked up from germline, CDR1 is LGHDT and CDR2 is YNNKEL (reference sequence). This CDR3 reads CASSQSGYGGDQYF.

The chain employs TRBV6-6 and TRBJ1-2. CDR3 length: 14 amino acids. CDR1 and CDR2 from the germline V gene are MNHNY and SVGAGI (reference sequence). CDR3 loop: CASSYGGGGYGYTF.

The V gene is TRBV6-1, the J gene TRBJ2-7; the TCRdb D gene call, TRBD1, has no DNA to confirm it. Germline values: CDR1 MNHNS, CDR2 SASEGT. This CDR3 region has 12 residues. The chain's CDR3 is CASRNRVDEQYF.

The V gene is TRBV15, the J gene TRBJ2-1; lacking DNA, the TRBD2 call made by TCRdb goes unchecked. The CDR3 contains 16 residues. Germline values: CDR1 LNHNV, CDR2 YYDKDF (reference sequence). The CDR3 sequence: CATSRAYSRGLDEQFF. Based on the CDR3 plus reference TRBV15 and TRBJ2-1, the full variable domain is DAMVIQNPRYQVTQFGKPVTLSCSQTLNHNVMYWYQQKSSQAPKLLFHYYDKDFNNEADTPDNFQSRRPNTSFCFLDIRSPGLGDTAMYLCATSRAYSRGLDEQFFGPGTRLTVL.